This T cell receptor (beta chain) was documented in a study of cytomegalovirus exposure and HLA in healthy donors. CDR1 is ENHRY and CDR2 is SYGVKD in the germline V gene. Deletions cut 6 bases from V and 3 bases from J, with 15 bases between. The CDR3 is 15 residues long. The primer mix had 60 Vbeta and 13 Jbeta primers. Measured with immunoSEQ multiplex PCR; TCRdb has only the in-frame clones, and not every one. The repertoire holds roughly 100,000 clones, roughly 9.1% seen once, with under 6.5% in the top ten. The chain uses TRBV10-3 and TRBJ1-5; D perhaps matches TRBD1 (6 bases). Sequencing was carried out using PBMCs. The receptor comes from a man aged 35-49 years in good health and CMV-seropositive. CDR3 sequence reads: CAISEHGQNNQPQHF. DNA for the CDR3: TGTGCCATCAGCGAACACGGACAGAACAATCAGCCCCAGCATTTT.